The clone carrying this T cell receptor (beta chain) was counted a few times. The germline CDR1 and CDR2 sequences are GTSNPN and SVGIG (reference sequence). CDR3 size: 16 residues. V gave up 1 base and J gave up 3 bases; unmatched junction bases: 9. Original data processing: Reference gene primer amplification in the assay estimated nucleated cell counts. Clones were read by immunoSEQ multiplex PCR, and TCRdb kept only the in-frame ones, dropping some. V and J calls and clone size are copied from that table; D and trimming were computed from the DNA. The sample shows around 110,000 clones, 70% to 85% of them seen only once. These data are taken from a study of blood T cell repertoires in COVID-19. The wider study: Donors in the United States, Italy and Spain gave samples during acute or convalescent COVID-19. In each case, the material was cDNA or gDNA derived from T cells, B-cell-depleted T cells, or PBMCs.

Sequencing input: peripheral blood. V is TRBV30 and J is TRBJ2-7, with 10 bases matching TRBD2. The origin of this receptor is a woman aged 60-75 years with acute or convalescent COVID-19. CDR3 sequence (DNA): TGTGCCTGGAGTGCACTAGCGGGACCGAGGATCTACGAGCAGTACTTC. Translated: CAWSALAGPRIYEQYF.